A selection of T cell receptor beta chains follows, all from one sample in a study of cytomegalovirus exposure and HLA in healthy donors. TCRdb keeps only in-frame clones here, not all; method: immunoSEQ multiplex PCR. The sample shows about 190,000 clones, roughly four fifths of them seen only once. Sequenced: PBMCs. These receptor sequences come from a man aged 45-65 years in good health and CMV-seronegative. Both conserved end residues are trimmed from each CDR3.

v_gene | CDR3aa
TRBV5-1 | ASSLWTGNTDTQY
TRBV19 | ASSIDGQGAYEQY
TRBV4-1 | ASSLTGDHYEQY
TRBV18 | ASSHSPGQGYGYT
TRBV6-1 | ASRLDRISNQPQH
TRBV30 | AWSGSWWAF
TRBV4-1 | ASSHRVDEQF
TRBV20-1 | SAGEPYGYT
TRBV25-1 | ASSEPYPLETQY
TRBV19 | ASTDDRVNQPQH
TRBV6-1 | ASRTGPEAF
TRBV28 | ASSLFYEQY
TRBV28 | ASRRTGYEQY
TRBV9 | ASSPRGQLSGTQY
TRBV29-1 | SGGGAATNQKLF
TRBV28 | ASSTGTASQGTQY